This T cell receptor beta chain was recorded in a study of PD-1 blockade in classical Hodgkin lymphoma. Study context: Intravenous nivolumab at 3 mg/kg was given to patients every 2 weeks.

The time point denotes: cycle 4 day 1 (C4D1), after 5 to 7 weeks of nivolumab. Relapses following autologous stem cell transplantation were seen in all patients, with brentuximab vedotin exposure varying. This CDR3 contains 14 residues. The protocol was immunoSEQ multiplex PCR, while the TCRdb copy is restricted to in-frame clones and leaves out a portion. The data contain tens of thousands of clones, about 85% of them seen just once; the ten biggest clones take up about 8.1%. This clone was observed a handful of times. The receptor comes from a human donor with classical Hodgkin lymphoma. The V gene is TRBV21-1, the J gene TRBJ1-5. TRBV21-1 is a known pseudogene. The source material was peripheral blood mononuclear cells (PBMCs), sampled before the fourth cycle of nivolumab. The CDR3 sequence is CASSKGTVDQPQHF. CDR3 nucleotide sequence: TGTGCCAGCAGCAAGGGGACGGTAGATCAGCCCCAGCATTTT.